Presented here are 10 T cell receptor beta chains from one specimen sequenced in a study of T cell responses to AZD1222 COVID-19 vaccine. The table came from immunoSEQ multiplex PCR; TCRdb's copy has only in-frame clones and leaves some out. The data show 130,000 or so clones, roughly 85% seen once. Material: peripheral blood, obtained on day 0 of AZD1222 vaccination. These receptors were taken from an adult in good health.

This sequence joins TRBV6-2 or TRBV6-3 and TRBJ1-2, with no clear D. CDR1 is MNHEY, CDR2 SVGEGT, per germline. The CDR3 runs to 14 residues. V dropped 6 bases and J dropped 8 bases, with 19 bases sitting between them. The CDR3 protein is CASSLKVDVGGYTF. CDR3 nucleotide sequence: TGTGCCAGCAGCCTTAAAGTAGACGTTGGGGGCTACACCTTC.

The CDR3 DNA follows: TGTGCCAGCAGCTTCCGGGACAGGGGCCTAGGGACTGAAGCTTTCTTT. This sequence encodes CASSFRDRGLGTEAFF. This chain joins TRBV3-1 (or the pseudogene TRBV3-2) and TRBJ1-1, with TRBD1 matching over 10 bases. This CDR3 comprises 16 residues. The V gene's germline CDR1 is LGHDT and CDR2 YNNKEL (reference sequence). Germline trimming cut 5 bases from V and 5 bases from J; bases unmatched to any gene: 11.

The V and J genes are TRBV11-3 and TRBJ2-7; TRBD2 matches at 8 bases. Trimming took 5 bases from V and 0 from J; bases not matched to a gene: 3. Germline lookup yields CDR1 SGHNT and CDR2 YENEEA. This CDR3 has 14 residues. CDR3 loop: CASSMSGSSYEQYF. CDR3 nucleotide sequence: TGTGCCAGCAGCATGAGCGGGAGCTCCTACGAGCAGTACTTC.

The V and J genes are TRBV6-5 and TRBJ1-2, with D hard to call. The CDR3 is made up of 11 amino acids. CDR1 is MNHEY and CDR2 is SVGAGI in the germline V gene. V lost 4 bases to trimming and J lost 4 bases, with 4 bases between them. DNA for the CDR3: TGTGCCAGCAGTTCTGGCTATGGCTACACCTTC. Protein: CASSSGYGYTF.

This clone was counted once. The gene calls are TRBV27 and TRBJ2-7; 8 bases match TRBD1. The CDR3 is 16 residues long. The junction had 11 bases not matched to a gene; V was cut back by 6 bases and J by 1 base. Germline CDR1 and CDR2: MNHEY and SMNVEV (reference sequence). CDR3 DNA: TGTGCCAGCAGCTCCGCCTCGACAGGGGCGTCCTACGAGCAGTACTTC. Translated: CASSSASTGASYEQYF.

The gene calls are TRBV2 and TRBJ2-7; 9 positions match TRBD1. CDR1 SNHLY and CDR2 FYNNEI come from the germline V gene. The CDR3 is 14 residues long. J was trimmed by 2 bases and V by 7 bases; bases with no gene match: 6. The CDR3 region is CASTGQGITYEQYF. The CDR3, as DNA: TGTGCCAGCACAGGACAGGGGATCACCTACGAGCAGTACTTC.

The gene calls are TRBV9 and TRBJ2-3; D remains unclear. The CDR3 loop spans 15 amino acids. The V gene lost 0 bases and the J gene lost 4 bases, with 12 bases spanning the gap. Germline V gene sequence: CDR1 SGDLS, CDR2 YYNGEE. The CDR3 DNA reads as TGTGCCAGCAGCGTAGCGCCGCGATCCTCAGATACGCAGTATTTT. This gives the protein CASSVAPRSSDTQYF.

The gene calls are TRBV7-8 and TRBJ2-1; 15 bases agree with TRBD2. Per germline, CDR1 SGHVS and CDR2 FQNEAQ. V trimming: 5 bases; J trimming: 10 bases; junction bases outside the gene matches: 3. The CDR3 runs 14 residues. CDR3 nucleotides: TGTGCCAGCAGCCTGGGACTAGCGGGGGGCGAGCAGTTCTTC. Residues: CASSLGLAGGEQFF.

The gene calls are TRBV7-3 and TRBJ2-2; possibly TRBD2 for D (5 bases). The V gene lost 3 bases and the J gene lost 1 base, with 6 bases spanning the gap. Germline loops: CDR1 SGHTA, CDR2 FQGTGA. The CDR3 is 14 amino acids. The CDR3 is CASSFRGNTGELFF. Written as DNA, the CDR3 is TGTGCCAGCAGCTTCCGGGGGAACACCGGGGAGCTGTTTTTT.

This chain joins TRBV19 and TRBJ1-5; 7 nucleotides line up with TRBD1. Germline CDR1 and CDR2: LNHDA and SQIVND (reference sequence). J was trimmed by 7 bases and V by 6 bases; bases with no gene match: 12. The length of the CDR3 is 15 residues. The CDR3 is CASSRSGTVGQPQHF. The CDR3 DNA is TGTGCCAGTAGCCGATCTGGGACAGTAGGACAGCCCCAGCATTTT.